This T cell receptor (beta chain) appears in the sequencing data of a study of low-dose radiotherapy and immunotherapy resistance in tumors. With TRAV- and TRBV-specific primers, first-strand cDNA was made, covering the alpha and beta chains. TCRs were put through 20 PCR cycles of amplification with Phusion. A constant-region primer and the V-primer adapter served as the primer pair. One entry per CDR3 protein results from TCRdb running MiXCR on the reads. The data contain fewer than 20,000 distinct CDR3 sequences, around 67% of them singletons. This TCR was sampled from a human donor with advanced metastatic prostate, ovarian, gallbladder or colorectal cancer (not recorded which). This table probably holds off-target reads from a library built for another chain.

The CDR3 coding sequence is TGTGCCAGCAGCCAATCCGGGACAGGGAGAAGCAATCAGCCCCAGCATTTT. It yields the protein CASSQSGTGRSNQPQHF. V gene TRBV3-1 combines with J gene TRBJ1-5; TRBD1 aligns across 9 bases. Germline CDR1 reads LGHDT; CDR2 reads YNNKEL (reference sequence). The CDR3 consists of 17 residues. V trimming: 2 bases; J trimming: 1 base; junction bases outside the gene matches: 6.